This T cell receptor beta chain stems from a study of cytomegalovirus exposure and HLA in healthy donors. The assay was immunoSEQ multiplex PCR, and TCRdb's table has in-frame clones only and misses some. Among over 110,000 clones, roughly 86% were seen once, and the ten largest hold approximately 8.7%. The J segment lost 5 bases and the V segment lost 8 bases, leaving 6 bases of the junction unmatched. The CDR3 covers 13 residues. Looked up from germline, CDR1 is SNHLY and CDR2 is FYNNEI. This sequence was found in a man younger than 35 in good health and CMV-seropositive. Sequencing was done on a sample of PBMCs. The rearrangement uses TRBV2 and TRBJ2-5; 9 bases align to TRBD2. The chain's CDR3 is CASLAGVGETQYF. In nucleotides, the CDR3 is TGTGCCAGCTTAGCGGGAGTGGGGGAGACCCAGTACTTC.